The next 7 T cell receptor beta chains were all read from a single sample in a study of OX40 agonist ivuxolimab in advanced cancers. The repertoire was sequenced with immunoSEQ multiplex PCR; TCRdb's copy has only in-frame clones and lacks some. In the table there are 70,000 to 100,000 clones, 89% of which are singletons. This material consisted of CD4+ or CD8+ T cells sorted from blood, taken in a trial of the OX40 agonist ivuxolimab. These receptors were collected from an adult with an advanced solid tumor such as melanoma, head and neck, liver or kidney cancer.

Only one count was recorded for this clone. V and J are TRBV13 and TRBJ2-7, with 14 bases fitting TRBD2. This CDR3 is 18 amino acids long. CDR1 is PRHDT and CDR2 is FYEKMQ in the germline V gene (reference sequence). J gave up 6 bases and V 1 base, and 11 bases lay outside the gene matches. Written as DNA, the CDR3 is TGTGCCAGCAGCTTAGAGGGACTAGCGGGAGAAATTTCGAGCGAGCAGTACTTC. This gives the protein CASSLEGLAGEISSEQYF. The full variable domain, completed using reference TRBV13 and TRBJ2-7, is AAGVIQSPRHLIKEKRETATLKCYPIPRHDTVYWYQQGPGQDPQFLISFYEKMQSDKGSIPDRFSAQQFSDYHSELNMSSLELGDSALYFCASSLEGLAGEISSEQYFGPGTRLTVT.

The rearrangement joins TRBV5-4 to TRBJ2-7; maybe TRBD2 (6 bases). The germline V gene encodes CDR1 SGHNT and CDR2 YYREEE (reference sequence). The CDR3 is 17 residues long. V lost 0 bases to trimming and J lost 4 bases, with 20 bases between them. The CDR3 loop is CASSLGGSGPLVYEQYF. The CDR3 nucleotides are TGTGCCAGCAGCTTGGGAGGGAGCGGGCCACTCGTTTACGAGCAGTACTTC. Combining the CDR3 with reference TRBV5-4 and TRBJ2-7 gives the whole variable domain ETGVTQSPTHLIKTRGQQVTLRCSSQSGHNTVSWYQQALGQGPQFIFQYYREEENGRGNFPPRFSGLQFPNYSSELNVNALELDDSALYLCASSLGGSGPLVYEQYFGPGTRLTVT.

The gene calls are TRBV19 and TRBJ2-1, with 7 bases identical to TRBD1. This CDR3 contains 14 residues. Germline V gives CDR1 LNHDA, CDR2 SQIVND (reference sequence). Trimming at V came to 5 bases and at J to 13 bases, leaving 14 bases not matched to a gene. CDR3 coding DNA: TGTGCCAGTAGTCCGACAGGGTCCCGCGCTAGCCAGTTCTTC. Translated: CASSPTGSRASQFF.

The rearrangement links TRBV5-6 to TRBJ2-5; TRBD2 matches at 8 bases. There are 14 residues in the CDR3. CDR1 and CDR2 from the germline V gene are SGHDT and YYEEEE. With 4 bases clipped from V and 1 base from J, the junction kept 3 bases outside the gene matches. The CDR3 region has the DNA TGTGCCAGCAGCGGGAGCGGGAGCCAAGAGACCCAGTACTTC. Protein sequence: CASSGSGSQETQYF.

The chain is built from TRBV19 and TRBJ2-7; D unresolved. Deletions cut 10 bases from V and 4 bases from J, with 8 bases between. The CDR3 is made up of 10 amino acids. Germline-derived CDR1 and CDR2 are LNHDA and SQIVND (reference sequence). The CDR3: CANPEYEQYF. In nucleotides, the CDR3 is TGTGCCAACCCAGAGTACGAGCAGTACTTC.

This chain uses TRBV5-1 with TRBJ2-1; a weak D match, TRBD2 (6 bases). This CDR3 contains 15 residues. Germline V gene data show CDR1 as SGHRS and CDR2 as YFSETQ. Between the trimmed V and J ends, which lost 5 bases and 4 bases, there was a span of 16 bases. The CDR3 sequence: CASRLAPVQYNEQFF. In DNA form, the CDR3 reads TGCGCCAGCAGACTAGCACCCGTCCAATACAATGAGCAGTTCTTC. The variable domain in full, with the rest retrieved from reference TRBV5-1 and TRBJ2-1, is KAGVTQTPRYLIKTRGQQVTLSCSPISGHRSVSWYQQTPGQGLQFLFEYFSETQRNKGNFPGRFSGRQFSNSRSEMNVSTLELGDSALYLCASRLAPVQYNEQFFGPGTRLTVL.

The genes are TRBV7-8 and TRBJ1-1; a weak D match, TRBD1 (6 bases). V lost 3 bases and J lost 1, with 15 bases in between. The germline V gene encodes CDR1 SGHVS and CDR2 FQNEAQ. The CDR3 runs 16 residues. The CDR3 protein is CASSFWGGPQNTEAFF. The CDR3 region has the DNA TGTGCCAGCAGCTTCTGGGGGGGGCCCCAGAACACTGAAGCTTTCTTT.